The 15 T cell receptor beta chains below all came from one sample that was sequenced in a study of beta chain features in type 1 diabetes. What was sequenced were expressed TCRB transcripts, since all of the isolated RNA had been reverse transcribed. Clones were sequenced by immunoSEQ multiplex PCR, and TCRdb holds only the in-frame ones, with some missing. This sample has 400,000 to 500,000 clones, with 14% found just once. The sequencing sample was made of naive CD4+ T cells from blood. The receptors were sampled from a man aged 25-45 years in good health.

V is TRBV11-2 and J is TRBJ2-3; TRBD2 aligns across 9 bases. J was trimmed by 1 base and V by 5 bases; bases with no gene match: 4. CDR3 length: 15 amino acids. The germline V gene encodes CDR1 SGHAT and CDR2 FQNNGV. CDR3: CASSPVAGGTDTQYF. The CDR3 nucleotides are TGTGCCAGCAGCCCCGTAGCGGGAGGCACAGATACGCAGTATTTT. Full variable domain (missing parts from reference TRBV11-2 and TRBJ2-3): EAGVAQSPRYKIIEKRQSVAFWCNPISGHATLYWYQQILGQGPKLLIQFQNNGVVDDSQLPKDRFSAERLKGVDSTLKIQPAKLEDSAVYLCASSPVAGGTDTQYFGPGTRLTVL.

This clone was detected only a few times. This chain's CDR3 is CASSFGGGTQYF. In DNA form, the CDR3 reads TGTGCCAGCAGCTTTGGTGGAGGGACGCAGTATTTT. The chain carries TRBV7-9 and TRBJ2-3; a possible D gene is TRBD2 (6 bases). Germline assignment: CDR1 SEHNR and CDR2 FQNEAQ (reference sequence). The CDR3 sequence is 12 residues long. Trimming stripped 3 bases from V and 9 bases from J, with 10 bases between.

A note on this clone: Other nucleotide sequences from this sample produce the same CDR3. This chain connects TRBV10-3 to TRBJ2-1, with D possibly being TRBD1 or TRBD2 (5 bases each). The CDR3 length is 13 residues. The germline gives CDR1 ENHRY, CDR2 SYGVKD. V gave up 4 bases and J gave up 5 bases, with 9 bases separating them. CDR3 sequence reads: CAISAGPNNEQFF. DNA of the CDR3: TGTGCCATCAGTGCGGGACCGAACAATGAGCAGTTCTTC.

This chain uses TRBV29-1 with TRBJ1-1, with a possible D match to TRBD1 (6 bases). Germline V gene lookup returns CDR1 SQVTM and CDR2 ANQGSEA. V was cut by 6 bases and J by 2 bases, with 25 bases left in between. CDR3 length: 17 amino acids. CDR3 protein: CSVRKFALQGSNTEAFF. The CDR3 coding sequence is TGCAGCGTCCGTAAATTCGCCCTACAGGGATCTAACACTGAAGCTTTCTTT.

The chain joins TRBV18 to TRBJ1-1, with no clear D. The V gene lost 3 bases and the J gene lost 1 base, with 9 bases spanning the gap. The CDR3 is 14 amino acids. Germline lookup yields CDR1 KGHSH and CDR2 LQKENI. The DNA of the CDR3 is TGTGCCAGCTCACCCGGGTGGGGGAACACTGAAGCTTTCTTT. Translating it yields CASSPGWGNTEAFF.

The chain uses TRBV9 and TRBJ2-2, with unresolved D. The CDR3 sequence is 14 residues long. V dropped 3 bases and J dropped 0 bases, with 6 bases sitting between them. Germline lookup yields CDR1 SGDLS and CDR2 YYNGEE. Here the CDR3 DNA reads TGTGCCAGCAGCGAAGAAGCGAACACCGGGGAGCTGTTTTTT. Its protein is CASSEEANTGELFF.

This clone came up a few times. The chain is built from TRBV9 and TRBJ2-5; no clear D. This CDR3 is built from 15 residues. Trimming stripped 2 bases from V and 2 bases from J, with 13 bases between. CDR1 and CDR2 from the germline V gene are SGDLS and YYNGEE. CDR3 DNA sequence: TGTGCCAGCAGCGTTTCCCTTAAGACACAAGAGACCCAGTACTTC. Its protein is CASSVSLKTQETQYF.

This clone was observed a few times. This chain connects TRBV10-3 to TRBJ1-5; D uncertain. Per the germline V gene, CDR1 is ENHRY and CDR2 is SYGVKD. This CDR3 is built from 13 residues. With 8 bases removed from V and 0 bases from J, the gap between germline ends came to 8 bases. The CDR3 bases are TGTGCCATCGGAGACTATAGCAATCAGCCCCAGCATTTT. This codes for CAIGDYSNQPQHF.

This clone was seen many times. The chain recombines TRBV28 with TRBJ2-5; a weak D match, TRBD1 (6 bases). Deletions cut 7 bases from V and 5 bases from J, with 14 bases between. CDR1 MDHEN and CDR2 SYDVKM come from the germline V gene. This CDR3 spans 13 amino acids. Here the CDR3 DNA reads TGTGCCAGCAACCCTCAGGGGTGGGAGACCCAGTACTTC. Protein sequence: CASNPQGWETQYF.

This chain connects TRBV10-3 to TRBJ2-3, with a tentative D call TRBD1 (5 bases). This CDR3 has 15 amino acids. V shed 4 bases and J shed 5 bases, with 16 bases lying between them. Per the germline V gene, CDR1 is ENHRY and CDR2 is SYGVKD. The CDR3 DNA reads TGTGCCATCAGTGCCCAGGGATTGAGTGGAGATACGCAGTATTTT. It translates to CAISAQGLSGDTQYF.

This chain joins TRBV7-9 and TRBJ2-3; D perhaps matches TRBD2 (5 bases). The CDR3 totals 16 residues. Germline CDR1 reads SEHNR; CDR2 reads FQNEAQ (reference sequence). The V and J ends lost 1 base and 0 bases respectively, with 11 bases between them. The CDR3 DNA follows: TGTGCCAGCAGCTTAGGGACCCCGGGGAGCACAGATACGCAGTATTTT. Amino acid sequence: CASSLGTPGSTDTQYF.

This clone has more than one count but fewer than ten. Additional DNA sequences in this sample encode the identical CDR3. V and J are TRBV4-3 and TRBJ2-5, with a tentative D call TRBD2 (6 bases). V was cut by 0 bases and J by 1 base, with 15 bases left in between. Per the germline V gene, CDR1 is LGHNA and CDR2 is YSLEER. This CDR3 contains 17 residues. CDR3 protein: CASSQESRGRGQETQYF. The CDR3 bases are TGCGCCAGCAGCCAAGAATCAAGAGGGCGGGGCCAAGAGACCCAGTACTTC.

This clone has just a few counts. The chain has TRBV29-1 and TRBJ1-1; possibly TRBD1 for D (6 bases). V was pared by 1 base and J by 0 bases, with 9 bases between. Per the germline V gene, CDR1 is SQVTM and CDR2 is ANQGSEA. CDR3 length: 14 residues. The CDR3: CSVEVRGLNTEAFF. CDR3 nucleotide sequence: TGCAGCGTTGAAGTCCGGGGGCTGAACACTGAAGCTTTCTTT.

This clone has only one observation. V usage is TRBV2 and J usage is TRBJ2-5; 7 positions agree with TRBD2. Germline lookup yields CDR1 SNHLY and CDR2 FYNNEI. V lost 2 bases and J lost 5; bases outside the gene matches: 8. This CDR3 comprises 15 residues. CDR3 region: CASSEMGLSGETQYF. Written as DNA, the CDR3 is TGTGCCAGCAGTGAAATGGGACTATCCGGGGAGACCCAGTACTTC.

This chain links TRBV7-2 with TRBJ2-3; 10 nucleotides align to TRBD2. The CDR3 totals 18 residues. V lost 4 bases and J lost 1; bases outside the gene matches: 11. Germline values: CDR1 SGHTA, CDR2 FQGNSA. CDR3: CASSSNTRLAGGTDTQYF. The CDR3 bases are TGTGCCAGCAGCTCGAATACCCGGCTAGCGGGGGGCACAGATACGCAGTATTTT.